The source of this T cell receptor beta chain is a study of T cell changes during pregnancy in multiple sclerosis (dated by TCRdb to between 2017 and 2020). In the study overall: The study examined how the T cell repertoire changed over the course of pregnancy in women with multiple sclerosis.

From the germline V gene, CDR1 is SGHTA and CDR2 is FQGTGA. The CDR3 runs 14 residues from the cysteine to the phenylalanine. The entry retains the CDR3 DNA only, 42 bases that are in frame from base 1. Trimming at the junction amounts to 4 bases on V and 0 bases on J, and the germline ends lie 9 bases apart. Libraries were made using the immunoSEQ multiplex PCR assay. TCRdb's version of the immuneACCESS table is confined to in-frame rearrangements and falls short of the full clone set. An unresolved V gene accounts for under half of the shortfall where checked; the remainder is of unknown origin. This sample holds about 36,000 clones; approximately 92% were observed only once. The top ten constitute about 0.42% of the sample. For this clone: This clone's antigen is unknown. No much larger clonotype is one base removed from it; base qualities were not supplied.

This clonotype originated in a female donor in good health, enrolled as a control in a pregnancy study. Recombination linked TRBV7-3 to TRBJ1-1; TRBD1 is possibly the D segment (6 matching bases). Sequenced here: CD4+ T cells from peripheral blood mononuclear cells, sampled in the third trimester of pregnancy. In nucleotide form, the sequence is TGTGCCAGCAGCTCCAGGGGAATGAACACTGAAGCTTTCTTT. Protein translation: CASSSRGMNTEAFF.